This entry lists 9 T cell receptor beta chains sequenced from one sample in a study of T cell clones after liver transplantation. Repertoires were generated with immunoSEQ multiplex PCR, while TCRdb's copy carries only in-frame clones and drops some. The sample lists fewer than 80,000 clones; less than 90% were seen once. The sequencing used CD4+ T cells from blood, collected 48 months after liver transplant. These TCRs come from a human patient who received a liver transplant. Some T cells here may be from the graft donor.

The V gene is TRBV5-1, the J gene TRBJ2-7, with 8 bases aligning to TRBD2. V gave up 3 bases and J gave up 6 bases; unmatched junction bases: 8. The CDR3 runs 14 residues. CDR1 is SGHRS, CDR2 YFSETQ, per germline. The CDR3 region is CASSSSGGYGEQYF. DNA for the CDR3: TGCGCCAGCAGCTCCTCGGGAGGGTATGGCGAGCAGTACTTC.

This chain uses TRBV5-1 with TRBJ2-1; D tentatively reads TRBD1 or TRBD2 (5 bases each). Germline CDR1 SGHRS, CDR2 YFSETQ. The CDR3 covers 15 residues. The ends were cut back, 0 bases at V and 2 bases at J, with 9 bases in the middle. CDR3 sequence: CASSLDQGPYNEQFF. As DNA, the CDR3 is TGCGCCAGCAGCTTGGACCAGGGACCCTACAATGAGCAGTTCTTC.

J is TRBJ2-7 and V is TRBV11-1; D perhaps matches TRBD1 (6 bases). The length of the CDR3 is 15 residues. Per germline, CDR1 SGHAT and CDR2 FQDESV (reference sequence). V lost 3 bases, J lost 2 bases, and 14 bases lay in between. The CDR3: CASSFSPGTTYEQYF. The DNA of the CDR3 is TGTGCCAGCAGCTTTTCCCCCGGGACAACCTACGAGCAGTACTTC.

This chain links TRBV11-2 with TRBJ2-7, with D maybe TRBD1 (7 bases). CDR1 and CDR2 (germline): SGHAT, FQNNGV. This CDR3 region has 14 residues. V gave up 5 bases and J gave up 4 bases, with 15 bases separating them. The CDR3 is CASSPLQGRYEQYF. The CDR3 coding sequence is TGTGCCAGCAGCCCCTTACAGGGGAGGTACGAGCAGTACTTC.

The chain combines TRBV28 with TRBJ1-2; D uncertain. The CDR3 has 14 amino acids. The V end was cut by 2 bases, the J end by 3 bases, with 10 bases between. Germline V lookup: CDR1 MDHEN, CDR2 SYDVKM. CDR3 sequence: CASSLDQTHYGYTF. The CDR3 DNA sequence: TGTGCCAGCAGTTTAGACCAAACCCACTATGGCTACACCTTC.

The V gene is TRBV5-4, the J gene TRBJ2-5, with D tentatively TRBD1 (6 bases). V was clipped by 0 bases and J by 5 bases, with 11 bases between them. Per germline, CDR1 SGHNT and CDR2 YYREEE (reference sequence). The CDR3 runs to 14 residues. This CDR3 is CASSLDRGGETQYF. In DNA form, the CDR3 reads TGTGCCAGCAGCTTGGATCGAGGGGGTGAGACCCAGTACTTC.

The V and J genes are TRBV5-1 and TRBJ2-2, with D tentatively TRBD1 or TRBD2 (5 bases each). V lost 6 bases, J lost 8 bases, and 20 bases lay in between. The CDR3 runs 15 residues. Germline assignment: CDR1 SGHRS and CDR2 YFSETQ. This chain's CDR3 is CASTLMDTRAGELFF. For the CDR3, the DNA is TGCGCCAGCACCCTCATGGACACGCGGGCGGGGGAGCTGTTTTTT.

This rearrangement joins TRBV4-3 to TRBJ1-5; D is undetermined. V was shortened by 0 bases and J by 6 bases, with 9 bases between the two germline ends. The germline V gene has CDR1 LGHNA and CDR2 YSLEER. The CDR3 spans 14 residues. For the CDR3, the DNA is TGCGCCAGCAGCCAAGATCTTAGTGGTCAGCCCCAGCATTTT. It yields the protein CASSQDLSGQPQHF.

This clone was counted a few times. The V and J genes are TRBV5-1 and TRBJ2-7, with D possibly being TRBD1 (6 bases). Looked up from germline, CDR1 is SGHRS and CDR2 is YFSETQ. This CDR3 has 15 residues. The V and J ends lost 3 bases and 0 bases respectively, with 13 bases between them. The CDR3 loop reads CASSSNSDSSYEQYF. CDR3 DNA: TGCGCCAGCAGCTCGAATTCGGACAGCTCCTACGAGCAGTACTTC.